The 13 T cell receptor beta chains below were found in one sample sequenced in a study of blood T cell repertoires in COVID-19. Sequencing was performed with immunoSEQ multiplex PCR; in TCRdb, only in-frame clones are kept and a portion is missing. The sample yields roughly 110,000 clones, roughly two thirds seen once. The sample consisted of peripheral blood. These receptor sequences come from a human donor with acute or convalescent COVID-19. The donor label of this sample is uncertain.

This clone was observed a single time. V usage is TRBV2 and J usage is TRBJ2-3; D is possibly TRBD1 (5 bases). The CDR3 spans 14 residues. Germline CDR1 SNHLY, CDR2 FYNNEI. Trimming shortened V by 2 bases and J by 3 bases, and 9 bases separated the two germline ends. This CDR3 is CASSEQGGTDTQYF. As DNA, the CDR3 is TGTGCCAGCAGTGAACAGGGTGGTACAGATACGCAGTATTTT.

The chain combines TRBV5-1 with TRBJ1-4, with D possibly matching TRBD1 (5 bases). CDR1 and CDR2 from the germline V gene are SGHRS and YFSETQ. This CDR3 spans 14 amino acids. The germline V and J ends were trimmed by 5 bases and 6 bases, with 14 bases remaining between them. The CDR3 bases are TGCGCCAGCAGTAAAGTTTTAGGGGATGAAAAACTGTTTTTT. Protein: CASSKVLGDEKLFF.

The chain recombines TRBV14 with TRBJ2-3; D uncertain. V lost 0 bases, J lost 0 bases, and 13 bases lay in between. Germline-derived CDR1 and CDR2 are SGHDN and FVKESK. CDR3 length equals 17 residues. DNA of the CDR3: TGTGCCAGCAGCCAAGATCCCAGGATGACCAGCACAGATACGCAGTATTTT. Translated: CASSQDPRMTSTDTQYF.

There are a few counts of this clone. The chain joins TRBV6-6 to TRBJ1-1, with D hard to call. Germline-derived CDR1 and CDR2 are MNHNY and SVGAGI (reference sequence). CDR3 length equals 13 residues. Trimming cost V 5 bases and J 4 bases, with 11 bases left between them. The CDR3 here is CASSQVGGTEAFF. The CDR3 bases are TGTGCCAGCAGTCAGGTTGGCGGCACTGAAGCTTTCTTT.

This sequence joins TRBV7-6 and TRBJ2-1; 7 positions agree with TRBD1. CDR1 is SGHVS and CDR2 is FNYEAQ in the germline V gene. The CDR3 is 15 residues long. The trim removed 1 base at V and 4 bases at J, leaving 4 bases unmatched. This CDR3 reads CASSLESGQYNEQFF. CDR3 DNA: TGTGCCAGCAGCTTAGAATCGGGACAGTACAATGAGCAGTTCTTC.

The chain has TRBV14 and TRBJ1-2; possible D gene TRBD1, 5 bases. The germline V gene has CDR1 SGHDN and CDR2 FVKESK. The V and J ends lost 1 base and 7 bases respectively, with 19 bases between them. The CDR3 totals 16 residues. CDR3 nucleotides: TGTGCCAGCAGCCAAGGACAGCCCGGGCGGGAGGCTGGCTACACCTTC. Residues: CASSQGQPGREAGYTF.

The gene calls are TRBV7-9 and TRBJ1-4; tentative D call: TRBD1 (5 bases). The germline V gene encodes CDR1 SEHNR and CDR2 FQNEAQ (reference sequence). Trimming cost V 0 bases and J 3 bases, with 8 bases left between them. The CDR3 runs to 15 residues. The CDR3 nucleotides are TGTGCCAGCAGCTTAGCCAGGGTCGCTAATGAAAAACTGTTTTTT. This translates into CASSLARVANEKLFF.

As DNA, the CDR3 is TGTGCCAGCAGCTCCCTCGGGGACTACAATCAGCCCCAGCATTTT. Translation gives CASSSLGDYNQPQHF. The chain is built from TRBV5-6 and TRBJ1-5; the D gene is possibly TRBD1 (5 bases). Per germline, CDR1 SGHDT and CDR2 YYEEEE. CDR3 length: 15 amino acids. Trimming removed 3 bases from V and 3 bases from J, with 13 bases in between. Supplemented by reference TRBV5-6 and TRBJ1-5, the full variable domain reads DAGVTQSPTHLIKTRGQQVTLRCSPKSGHDTVSWYQQALGQGPQFIFQYYEEEERQRGNFPDRFSGHQFPNYSSELNVNALLLGDSALYLCASSSLGDYNQPQHFGDGTRLSIL.

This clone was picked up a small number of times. CDR3 amino acids: CATTASEQTQYF. CDR3 in DNA: TGTGCCACCACGGCTAGCGAGCAGACCCAGTACTTC. J is TRBJ2-5 and V is TRBV24-1; tentative D call: TRBD2 (6 bases). CDR3 length equals 12 residues. V was pared by 8 bases and J by 6 bases, with 12 bases between. Germline values: CDR1 KGHDR, CDR2 SFDVKD.

CDR3 DNA: TGTGCCAGCACCTCCCAGACAGGGGGCAACGAAGCTTTCTTT. Its translation is CASTSQTGGNEAFF. The chain links TRBV7-9 to TRBJ1-1; TRBD1 agrees at 10 bases. Germline V gene sequence: CDR1 SEHNR, CDR2 FQNEAQ (reference sequence). This CDR3 contains 14 residues. V shed 7 bases and J 8 bases; nucleotides not matched to a gene: 10.

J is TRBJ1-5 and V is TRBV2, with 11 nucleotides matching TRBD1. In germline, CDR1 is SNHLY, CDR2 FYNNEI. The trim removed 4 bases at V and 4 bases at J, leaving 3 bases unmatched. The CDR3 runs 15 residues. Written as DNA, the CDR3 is TGTGCCAGCAGTGGGGGGACAGGGGGTAATCAGCCCCAGCATTTT. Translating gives CASSGGTGGNQPQHF.

The CDR3 is CASSLRGPRNSPLHF. In nucleotides, the CDR3 is TGTGCCAGCAGCTTGAGGGGGCCGCGGAATTCACCCCTCCACTTT. The chain is built from TRBV5-6 and TRBJ1-6; 7 bases fit TRBD1. The junction had 5 bases not matched to a gene; V was cut back by 1 base and J by 7 bases. This CDR3 comprises 15 residues. Germline values: CDR1 SGHDT, CDR2 YYEEEE.

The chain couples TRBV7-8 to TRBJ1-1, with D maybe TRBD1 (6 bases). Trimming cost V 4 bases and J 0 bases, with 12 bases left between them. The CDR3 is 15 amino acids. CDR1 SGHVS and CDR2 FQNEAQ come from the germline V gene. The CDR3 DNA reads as TGTGCCAGCAGCTCGTACAGGGCCATGAACACTGAAGCTTTCTTT. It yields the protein CASSSYRAMNTEAFF. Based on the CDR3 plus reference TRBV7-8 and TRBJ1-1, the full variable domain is GAGVSQSPRYKVAKRGQDVALRCDPISGHVSLFWYQQALGQGPEFLTYFQNEAQLDKSGLPSDRFFAERPEGSVSTLKIQRTQQEDSAVYLCASSSYRAMNTEAFFGQGTRLTVV.